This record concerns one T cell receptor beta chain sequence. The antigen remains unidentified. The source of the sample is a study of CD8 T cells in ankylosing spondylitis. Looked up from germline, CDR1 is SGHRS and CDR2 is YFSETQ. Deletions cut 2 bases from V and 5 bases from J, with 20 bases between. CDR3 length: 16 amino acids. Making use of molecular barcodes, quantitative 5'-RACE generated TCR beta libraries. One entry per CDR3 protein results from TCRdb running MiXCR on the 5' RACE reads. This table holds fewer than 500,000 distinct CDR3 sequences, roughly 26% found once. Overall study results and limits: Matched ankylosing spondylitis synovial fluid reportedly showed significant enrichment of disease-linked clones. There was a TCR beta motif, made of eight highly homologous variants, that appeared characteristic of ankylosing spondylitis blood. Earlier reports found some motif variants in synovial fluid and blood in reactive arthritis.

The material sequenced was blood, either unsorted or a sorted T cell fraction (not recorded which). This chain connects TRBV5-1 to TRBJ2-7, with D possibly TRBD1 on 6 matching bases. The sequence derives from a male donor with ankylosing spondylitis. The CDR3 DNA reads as TGCGCCAGCAGCTTCCAGGGGCTAGGAGATGTCGACGAGCAGTACTTC. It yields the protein CASSFQGLGDVDEQYF.